Listed below are T cell receptor beta chains from one sample, sequenced in a study of shared clonotypes between healthy human individuals. Some clones are missing from TCRdb's copy, which holds only in-frame ones; the method was immunoSEQ multiplex PCR. The sample contains millions of clones, 93% of which appear only once. Sequenced sample: naive CD4+ T cells from PBMCs. Every receptor here comes from a man aged 18 to 35 in good health. Some clones in this sample may be carry-over from other donors' samples. Both conserved end residues are part of each CDR3. A D gene is named only where the DNA matches it firmly. Only some rows state a clone size, as once, few, many or a class for expanded clones.

size: .; V: TRBV15; J: TRBJ2-7; D: TRBD2; DNA: TGTGCCACCAGCAGAGATCGGGTAGCGGGAGGGTCCTACGAGCAGTACTTC; CDR3: CATSRDRVAGGSYEQYF
size: .; V: TRBV6-1; J: TRBJ1-1; D: .; DNA: TGTGCCAGCAGCGGCCCGAGGGGAAACTCTGAAGCTTTCTTT; CDR3: CASSGPRGNSEAFF
size: once; V: TRBV28; J: TRBJ2-3; D: TRBD2; DNA: TGTGCCAGTTTAGCGGGAGCTAGCACAGATACGCAGTATTTT; CDR3: CASLAGASTDTQYF
size: .; V: TRBV2; J: TRBJ1-4; D: .; DNA: TGTGCCGGCGGGAGGGCTAATGAAAAACTGTTTTTT; CDR3: CAGGRANEKLFF
size: .; V: TRBV7-2; J: TRBJ2-2; D: .; DNA: TGTGCCAGCAGCTTATGGGCGACGAACACCGGGGAGCTGTTTTTT; CDR3: CASSLWATNTGELFF
size: .; V: TRBV5-1; J: TRBJ2-7; D: .; DNA: TGCGCCAGCAGCTTGACGGACCTGGCCGAGCAGTACTTC; CDR3: CASSLTDLAEQYF
size: .; V: TRBV27; J: TRBJ1-5; D: TRBD1; DNA: TGTGCCAGCAGTTTGGACAGGAGTCAGCCCCAGCATTTT; CDR3: CASSLDRSQPQHF
size: .; V: TRBV7-3; J: TRBJ2-5; D: .; DNA: TGTGCCAGCAGCTTACTGGGTCAAGAGACCCAGTACTTC; CDR3: CASSLLGQETQYF
size: once; V: TRBV30; J: TRBJ2-7; D: TRBD1; DNA: TGTGCCTGGAGCCGGACAGGGTTCCTCGACGAGCAGTACTTC; CDR3: CAWSRTGFLDEQYF
size: .; V: TRBV28; J: TRBJ2-2; D: .; DNA: TGTGCCAGCAGCCTCTTAACCGGGGAGCTGTTTTTT; CDR3: CASSLLTGELFF
size: .; V: TRBV18; J: TRBJ2-3; D: .; DNA: TGTGCCAGCTCACAGGGACTCACGGGGGGCACAGATACGCAGTATTTT; CDR3: CASSQGLTGGTDTQYF
size: .; V: TRBV7-9; J: TRBJ2-7; D: .; DNA: TGTGCCAGCAGCTTTACAGGACCCGAGCAGTACTTC; CDR3: CASSFTGPEQYF
size: once; V: TRBV11-3; J: TRBJ2-7; D: TRBD1; DNA: TGTGCCAGCAGCACCCGGACAGGGAACGAGCAGTACTTC; CDR3: CASSTRTGNEQYF
size: .; V: TRBV14; J: TRBJ1-1; D: .; DNA: TGTGCCAGCAGCCCCAGATATCGAATGACCGCTGAAGCTTTCTTT; CDR3: CASSPRYRMTAEAFF
size: .; V: TRBV28; J: TRBJ1-5; D: .; DNA: TGTGCCAGCAGTTTCCTATCAGGGGCCAGACAGCCCCAGCATTTT; CDR3: CASSFLSGARQPQHF
size: .; V: TRBV5-1; J: TRBJ2-3; D: TRBD1; DNA: TGCGCCAGCAGCGCCGGGACAGCAGATACGCAGTATTTT; CDR3: CASSAGTADTQYF
size: .; V: TRBV5-4; J: TRBJ1-2; D: TRBD1; DNA: TGTGCCAGCAGCCCATACACAGGGGCCTATGGCTACACCTTC; CDR3: CASSPYTGAYGYTF
size: .; V: TRBV9; J: TRBJ2-1; D: .; DNA: TGTGCCAGCAGCGTAGCGTCGGGAAACAATGAGCAGTTCTTC; CDR3: CASSVASGNNEQFF
size: .; V: TRBV18; J: TRBJ1-3; D: .; DNA: TGTGCCAGCTCACCACAAACAGGGAAAAGCGCTGGAAACACCATATATTTT; CDR3: CASSPQTGKSAGNTIYF
size: .; V: TRBV5-4; J: TRBJ2-3; D: .; DNA: TGTGCCAGCAGCCCAACGGTCGGCACAGATACGCAGTATTTT; CDR3: CASSPTVGTDTQYF
size: once; V: TRBV27; J: TRBJ1-2; D: TRBD1; DNA: TGTGCCAGCAGTCCGTGGACAGGGGCCTATGGCTACACCTTC; CDR3: CASSPWTGAYGYTF
size: .; V: TRBV27; J: TRBJ1-1; D: .; DNA: TGTGCCAGCAGTCCTTACATCAGGGTGGTGAACACTGAAGCTTTCTTT; CDR3: CASSPYIRVVNTEAFF
size: .; V: TRBV28; J: TRBJ2-3; D: TRBD1; DNA: TGTGCCAGCAGGGACAGGGGAGGCACAGATACGCAGTATTTT; CDR3: CASRDRGGTDTQYF
size: .; V: TRBV9; J: TRBJ2-1; D: .; DNA: TGTGCCAGCAACGCGGCGGGCTCCTACAATGAGCAGTTCTTC; CDR3: CASNAAGSYNEQFF
size: .; V: TRBV7-2; J: TRBJ1-5; D: .; DNA: TGTGCCAGCAGCTTAGCCCAGGGCAATCAGCCCCAGCATTTT; CDR3: CASSLAQGNQPQHF
size: once; V: TRBV7-8; J: TRBJ2-3; D: TRBD2; DNA: TGTGCCAGCAGCCCTTGGACTAGCGGGAGTGATACGCAGTATTTT; CDR3: CASSPWTSGSDTQYF
size: .; V: TRBV6-1; J: TRBJ1-5; D: TRBD1; DNA: TGTGCCAGCACGGCAGGGGACAGGGATAATCAGCCCCAGCATTTT; CDR3: CASTAGDRDNQPQHF
size: .; V: TRBV28; J: TRBJ1-2; D: .; DNA: TGTGCCAGCAGTTTTCCGCAGGGGAACTATGGCTACACCTTC; CDR3: CASSFPQGNYGYTF
size: .; V: TRBV5-1; J: TRBJ2-7; D: .; DNA: TGCGCCAGCAGCTTGGGTGGGGAGTTCGCCTACGAGCAGTACTTC; CDR3: CASSLGGEFAYEQYF
size: .; V: TRBV5-1; J: TRBJ2-1; D: TRBD2; DNA: TGCGCCAGCAGCTTGGGCGGGAGCATCACGAATGAGCAGTTCTTC; CDR3: CASSLGGSITNEQFF
size: .; V: TRBV5-1; J: TRBJ2-7; D: .; DNA: TGCGCCAGCAGCTTGTTATCAGGGGCGCCGTACGAGCAGTACTTC; CDR3: CASSLLSGAPYEQYF
size: .; V: TRBV5-1; J: TRBJ1-2; D: .; DNA: TGCGCCAGCAGCCCCGAGGTGACACCGACCTATGGCTACACCTTC; CDR3: CASSPEVTPTYGYTF
size: .; V: TRBV7-9; J: TRBJ1-1; D: TRBD1; DNA: TGTGCCAGCAGCTTGACCCTTACGACAGGGGGGGTGACGGCTTTCTTT; CDR3: CASSLTLTTGGVTAFF
size: .; V: TRBV10-3; J: TRBJ1-1; D: TRBD1; DNA: TGTGCCATCAGTGAGGCCTTCTACGCAGGGCAGGGGGAAACTGAAGCTTTCTTT; CDR3: CAISEAFYAGQGETEAFF
size: .; V: TRBV6-5; J: TRBJ2-7; D: .; DNA: TGTGCCAGCAGGCTGGACAGTAGCCACGAGCAGTACTTC; CDR3: CASRLDSSHEQYF
size: once; V: TRBV10-3; J: TRBJ1-4; D: TRBD1; DNA: TGTGCCATCAGTTGGGACAGACATGAAAAACTGTTTTTT; CDR3: CAISWDRHEKLFF
size: .; V: TRBV10-1; J: TRBJ1-3; D: .; DNA: TGCGCCAGCAGTCGAGCGGGGGGCCCTGGAAACACCATATATTTT; CDR3: CASSRAGGPGNTIYF
size: .; V: TRBV5-6; J: TRBJ1-6; D: TRBD1; DNA: TGTGCCAGCAGCTTGGGCAGGGGGCTCTCACCCCTCCACTTT; CDR3: CASSLGRGLSPLHF
size: .; V: TRBV10-3; J: TRBJ2-7; D: TRBD1; DNA: TGTGCCATCAACGCCGGGACAGGGTTCTACGAGCAGTACTTC; CDR3: CAINAGTGFYEQYF
size: .; V: TRBV7-9; J: TRBJ2-5; D: TRBD2; DNA: TGTGCCAGCAGCTTAGCGGGACTAGCGGAGACCCAGTACTTC; CDR3: CASSLAGLAETQYF
size: .; V: TRBV19; J: TRBJ1-2; D: TRBD1; DNA: TGTGCCAGTAAAGAGACAGGGAACTATGGCTACACCTTC; CDR3: CASKETGNYGYTF